A single sample is the source of the 8 T cell receptor beta chains below, sequenced in a study of T-cell memory formation after mild COVID-19. MiXCR was run by TCRdb on the 5' RACE reads, yielding one entry per CDR3 protein. The sample contains 450,000 to 650,000 distinct CDR3 sequences, approximately 20% of which appear only once. The sequenced material came from PBMCs or a T cell subset sorted from them (not recorded which). All receptors derive from an adult woman who had mild COVID-19 (a few samples of this study predate the infection). Cell type and time point are not known.

In its sample, this clonotype was seen a few times. The chain links TRBV7-2 to TRBJ2-1, with D maybe TRBD2 (7 bases). V was pared by 2 bases and J by 0 bases, with 17 bases between. CDR1 SGHTA and CDR2 FQGNSA come from the germline V gene. The CDR3 covers 18 residues. DNA for the CDR3: TGTGCCAGCAGCTTATCATGGGGGGGCCCAAGCTCCTACAATGAGCAGTTCTTC. The encoded protein is CASSLSWGGPSSYNEQFF.

V gene TRBV24-1 combines with J gene TRBJ1-1; D gene ambiguous. The germline CDR1 and CDR2 sequences are KGHDR and SFDVKD. The CDR3 runs to 13 residues. The V gene lost 5 bases and the J gene lost 3 bases, with 9 bases spanning the gap. CDR3 nucleotides: TGTGCCACCAGTGCCTCGTGGGACACTGAAGCTTTCTTT. Translation gives CATSASWDTEAFF.

The genes are TRBV10-3 and TRBJ1-1; tentatively, D is TRBD1 (5 bases). Between the trimmed V and J ends, which lost 10 bases and 3 bases, there was a span of 15 bases. CDR3 length: 13 residues. Germline-derived CDR1 and CDR2 are ENHRY and SYGVKD. The CDR3 DNA sequence: TGTGCCACCAAGACGGCGGGGGACACTGAAGCTTTCTTT. Protein: CATKTAGDTEAFF.

This chain connects TRBV6-2 or TRBV6-3 to TRBJ2-7, with TRBD2 matching over 9 bases. Per the germline V gene, CDR1 is MNHEY and CDR2 is SVGEGT. The CDR3 has 16 amino acids. V dropped 5 bases and J dropped 2; count of bases not matched to a gene: 10. CDR3 residues: CASSGRGGRAAYEQYF. The DNA of the CDR3 is TGTGCCAGCAGTGGAAGGGGCGGGAGGGCCGCCTACGAGCAGTACTTC.

V and J are TRBV7-9 and TRBJ1-3; D is uncertain. The CDR3 is 15 amino acids. V lost 3 bases and J 4 bases, leaving 13 bases between the germline ends. Per germline, CDR1 SEHNR and CDR2 FQNEAQ (reference sequence). CDR3 residues: CASSLSRPGGNTIYF. The CDR3 bases are TGTGCCAGCAGCTTGTCCCGCCCGGGGGGAAACACCATATATTTT.

This clonotype was detected only a few times. J is TRBJ1-6 and V is TRBV6-5; D is uncertain. V was trimmed by 6 bases and J by 1 base, leaving 10 bases between them. CDR1 MNHEY and CDR2 SVGAGI come from the germline V gene. The CDR3 spans 15 residues. The CDR3 protein is CASRTGSSYNSPLHF. The CDR3 nucleotides read TGTGCCAGCAGGACGGGGAGTTCCTATAATTCACCCCTCCACTTT.

The chain recombines TRBV7-6 with TRBJ2-5, with 14 nucleotides matching TRBD2. V lost 5 bases, J lost 5 bases, and 10 bases stayed unmatched. CDR3 length: 17 amino acids. Germline V CDR1 and CDR2: SGHVS, FNYEAQ. CDR3 bases: TGTGCCAGCAGCCCTCGACTAGCGGGAGGGCAGGGGGAGACCCAGTACTTC. This sequence encodes CASSPRLAGGQGETQYF.

This clonotype turned up a few times. This sequence joins TRBV10-3 and TRBJ1-1; D not certain. CDR3 length equals 14 residues. Germline V gene data show CDR1 as ENHRY and CDR2 as SYGVKD. Trimming pared 5 bases from V and 4 bases from J, leaving 14 bases between. CDR3: CAISRAVEGTEAFF. In DNA, the CDR3 is TGTGCCATCAGTAGAGCGGTAGAAGGCACTGAAGCTTTCTTT.